This T cell receptor (beta chain) came from a study of cytomegalovirus exposure and HLA in healthy donors. At the level of the study: An earlier analysis found 95 million to 140 million unique TCR beta sequences from approximately 200 million T cells. Study results and limitations: Presence/absence analyses supposed approximately even sequencing depth among donors. Most CMV-associated TCR beta chains were later found to appear HLA-restricted.

V lost 4 bases to trimming and J lost 8 bases, with 14 bases between them. Germline lookup yields CDR1 MGHRA and CDR2 YSYEKL. This CDR3 spans 13 amino acids. PCR employed 60 Vbeta and 13 Jbeta primers. Profiled with immunoSEQ multiplex PCR; TCRdb holds only in-frame clones, not every one. Of roughly 160,000 clones listed, approximately 76% are singletons. As to this clone: Its specificity is not known.

The TCR sequence derives from a woman younger than 35 in good health and CMV-seropositive. The sequenced sample was PBMCs. This rearrangement joins TRBV4-1 to TRBJ1-2; D not resolved. CDR3 DNA sequence: TGCGCCAGCAGCCCGTCAGGTGGCAGGGGCTACACCTTC. Protein sequence: CASSPSGGRGYTF.